This T cell receptor beta chain was found in a study of blood T cells in healthy people across ages. Points from the study as a whole: Naive CD4+ cells and diversity were both higher in long-lived donors than in aged donors.

Primers used in a second PCR of roughly 7 to 11 cycles were a sample-barcoded 5' primer and a J-beta primer mix. From the 5' RACE reads, TCRdb called clonotypes with MiXCR, one entry per CDR3 protein. The sample lists hundreds of thousands of distinct CDR3 sequences; about 27% were seen once. This clonotype was counted only a few times. The antigen is undetermined. CDR1 and CDR2 from the germline V gene are SGHDN and FVKESK. The CDR3 sequence is 15 residues long. This sample also appeared in a second study, on T cells of mothers and their children. From that study: A few healthy Caucasian mothers gave samples, and so did their six children.

The chain recombines TRBV14 with TRBJ2-1; a possible D gene is TRBD2 (6 bases). The last part of the DNA fits TRBJ2-7 better; the J call may be wrong. This receptor was taken from a boy between 2 and 15 years old in good health. The sequencing sample was made of blood. This CDR3 is CASSQAGVGPYEQYF. CDR3 bases: TGTGCCAGCAGCCAAGCGGGGGTCGGCCCCTACGAGCAGTACTTC.